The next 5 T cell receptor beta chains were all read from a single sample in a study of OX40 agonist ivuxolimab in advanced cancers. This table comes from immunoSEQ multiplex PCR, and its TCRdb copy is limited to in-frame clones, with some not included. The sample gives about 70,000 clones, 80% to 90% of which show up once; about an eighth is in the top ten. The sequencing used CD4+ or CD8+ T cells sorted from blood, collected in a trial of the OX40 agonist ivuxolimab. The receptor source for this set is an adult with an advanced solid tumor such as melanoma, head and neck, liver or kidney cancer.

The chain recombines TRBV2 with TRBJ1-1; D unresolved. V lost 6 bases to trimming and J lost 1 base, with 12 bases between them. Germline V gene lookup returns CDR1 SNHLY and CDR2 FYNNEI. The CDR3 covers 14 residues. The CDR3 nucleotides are TGTGCCAGCAGATACGGCGGCTCGAACACTGAAGCTTTCTTT. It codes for CASRYGGSNTEAFF.

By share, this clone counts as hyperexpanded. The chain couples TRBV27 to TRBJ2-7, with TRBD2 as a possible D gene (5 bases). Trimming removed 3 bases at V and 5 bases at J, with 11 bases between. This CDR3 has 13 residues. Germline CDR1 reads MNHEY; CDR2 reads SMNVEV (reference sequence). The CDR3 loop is CASSLGSAHEQYF. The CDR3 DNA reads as TGTGCCAGCAGTTTGGGGAGTGCCCACGAGCAGTACTTC.

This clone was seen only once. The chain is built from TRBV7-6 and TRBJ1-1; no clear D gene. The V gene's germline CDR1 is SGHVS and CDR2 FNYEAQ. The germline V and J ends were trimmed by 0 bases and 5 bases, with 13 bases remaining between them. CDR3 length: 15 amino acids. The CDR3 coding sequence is TGTGCCAGCAGCTTAGCGCCTGGGGTTAGGACTGAAGCTTTCTTT. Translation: CASSLAPGVRTEAFF.

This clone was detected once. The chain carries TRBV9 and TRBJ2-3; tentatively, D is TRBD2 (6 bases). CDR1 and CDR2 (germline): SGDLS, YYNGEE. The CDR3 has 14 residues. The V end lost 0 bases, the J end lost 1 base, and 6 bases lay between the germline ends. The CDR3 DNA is TGTGCCAGCAGCGTAGCTAGCGGCACAGATACGCAGTATTTT. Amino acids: CASSVASGTDTQYF.

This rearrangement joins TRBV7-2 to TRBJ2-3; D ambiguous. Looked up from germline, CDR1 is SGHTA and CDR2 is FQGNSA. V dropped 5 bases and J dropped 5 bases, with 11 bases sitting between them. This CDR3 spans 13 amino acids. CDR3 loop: CASSLLVGDTQYF. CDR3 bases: TGTGCCAGCAGCCTCCTGGTTGGAGATACGCAGTATTTT.